The clone carrying this T cell receptor beta chain has at least ten counts. TCRdb re-derived calls from the 5' RACE reads in MiXCR, one entry per CDR3 protein. The sample records 15,000 to 20,000 distinct CDR3 sequences, 9.5% to 12% being singletons. The data belong to a study of neurological immune-mediated disorders. This TCR was sampled from a woman between 50 and 59 years old in good health. Sample: CD8+ T cells from blood.

The CDR3 DNA reads as TGCGCCAGCAGCCCGACCGGGACCCAGCGGGAGCTGTTTTTT. This codes for CASSPTGTQRELFF. The chain carries TRBV5-1 and TRBJ2-2; D might be TRBD1 or TRBD2, each matching 5 bases. This CDR3 has 14 amino acids. Germline assignment: CDR1 SGHRS and CDR2 YFSETQ. V was trimmed by 4 bases and J by 9 bases, leaving 16 bases between them.